The subject of this entry is one TCR beta chain. When the RNA was reverse transcribed, random hexamers were used with an input of about 0.5 to 1 ug. TCRdb recomputed calls from the immunoSEQ multiplex PCR reads with MiXCR, one row per CDR3 protein. The table has approximately 210,000 distinct CDR3 sequences, about 95% seen once; the top ten hold 0.085% to 0.095%. Germline V CDR1 and CDR2: GTSNPN, SVGIG (reference sequence). The germline V and J ends were trimmed by 0 bases and 4 bases, with 7 bases remaining between them. The CDR3 runs to 12 residues. This sample stems from a study of CD8 T cells in Susac syndrome. Through negative isolation, CD4+ and CD8+ T cells were obtained, while TEMRA cells were enriched using FACS.

The V gene is TRBV30, the J gene TRBJ2-7; no definite D call. The source is a human donor with multiple sclerosis. The sequenced material came from CD4+ T cells from PBMCs. Here the CDR3 DNA reads TGTGCCTGGAGTGTAGGGCGTTACGAGCAGTACTTC. It translates to CAWSVGRYEQYF.